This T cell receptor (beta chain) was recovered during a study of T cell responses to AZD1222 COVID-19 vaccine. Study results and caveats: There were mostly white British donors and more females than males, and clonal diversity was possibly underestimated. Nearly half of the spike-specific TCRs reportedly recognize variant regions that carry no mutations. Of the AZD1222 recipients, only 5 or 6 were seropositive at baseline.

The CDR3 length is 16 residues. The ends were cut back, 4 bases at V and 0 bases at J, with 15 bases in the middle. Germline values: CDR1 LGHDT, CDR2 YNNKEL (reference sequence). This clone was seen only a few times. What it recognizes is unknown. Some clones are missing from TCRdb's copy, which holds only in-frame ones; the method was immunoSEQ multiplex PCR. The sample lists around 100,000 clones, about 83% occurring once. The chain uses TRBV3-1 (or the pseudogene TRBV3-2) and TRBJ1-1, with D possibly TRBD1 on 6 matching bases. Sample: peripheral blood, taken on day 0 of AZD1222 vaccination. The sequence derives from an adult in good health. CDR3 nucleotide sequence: TGTGCCAGCAGCCGAGGGGGAATGGTGATGAACACTGAAGCTTTCTTT. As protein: CASSRGGMVMNTEAFF.